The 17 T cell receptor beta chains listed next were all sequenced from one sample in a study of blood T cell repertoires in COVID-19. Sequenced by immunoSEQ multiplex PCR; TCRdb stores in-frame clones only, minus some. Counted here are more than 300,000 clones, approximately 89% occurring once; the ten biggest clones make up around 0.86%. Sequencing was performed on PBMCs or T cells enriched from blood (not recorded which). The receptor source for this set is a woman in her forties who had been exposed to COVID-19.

CDR3 sequence reads: CASSSGLDRTDTQYF. The CDR3 coding sequence is TGTGCCAGCAGCTCAGGCCTCGACAGGACAGATACGCAGTATTTT. The rearrangement joins TRBV9 to TRBJ2-3; maybe TRBD1 (6 bases). Germline-derived CDR1 and CDR2 are SGDLS and YYNGEE. Trimming shortened V by 4 bases and J by 3 bases, and 15 bases separated the two germline ends. The CDR3 consists of 15 residues.

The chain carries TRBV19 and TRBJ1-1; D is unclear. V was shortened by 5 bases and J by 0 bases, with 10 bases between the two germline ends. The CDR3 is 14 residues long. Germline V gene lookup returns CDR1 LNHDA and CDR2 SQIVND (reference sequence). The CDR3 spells CASSRGDMNTEAFF. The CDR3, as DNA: TGTGCCAGTAGTCGCGGGGATATGAACACTGAAGCTTTCTTT.

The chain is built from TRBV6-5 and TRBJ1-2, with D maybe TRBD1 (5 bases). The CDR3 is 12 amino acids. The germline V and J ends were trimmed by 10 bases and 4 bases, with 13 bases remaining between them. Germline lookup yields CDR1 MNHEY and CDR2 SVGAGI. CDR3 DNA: TGTGCCACCCCCGGGACTCCCTATGGCTACACCTTC. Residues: CATPGTPYGYTF.

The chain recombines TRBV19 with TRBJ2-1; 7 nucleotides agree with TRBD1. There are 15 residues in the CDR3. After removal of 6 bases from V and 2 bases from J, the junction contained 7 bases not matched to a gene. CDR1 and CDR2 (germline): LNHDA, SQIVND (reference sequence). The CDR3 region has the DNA TGTGCCAGTAGCACTACAGGGGTTGCCTACAATGAGCAGTTCTTC. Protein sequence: CASSTTGVAYNEQFF.

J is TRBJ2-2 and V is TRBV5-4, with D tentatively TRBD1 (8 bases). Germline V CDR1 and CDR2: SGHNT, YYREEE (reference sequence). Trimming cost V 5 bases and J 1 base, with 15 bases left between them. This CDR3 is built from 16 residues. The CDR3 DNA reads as TGTGCCAGCAGAGCGGGACAGGCGTTGAACACCGGGGAGCTGTTTTTT. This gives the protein CASRAGQALNTGELFF.

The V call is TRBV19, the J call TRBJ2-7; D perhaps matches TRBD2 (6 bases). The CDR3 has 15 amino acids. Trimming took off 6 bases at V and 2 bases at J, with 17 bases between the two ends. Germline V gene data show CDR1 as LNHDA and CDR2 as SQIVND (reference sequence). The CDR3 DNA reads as TGTGCCAGTAGCCAATACGGAGGGCCCCCCTACGAGCAGTACTTC. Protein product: CASSQYGGPPYEQYF.

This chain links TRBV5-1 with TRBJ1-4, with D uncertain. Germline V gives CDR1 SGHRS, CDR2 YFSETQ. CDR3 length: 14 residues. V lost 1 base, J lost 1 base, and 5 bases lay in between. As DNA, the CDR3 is TGCGCCAGCAGCTTGAGCGGAACTAATGAAAAACTGTTTTTT. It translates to CASSLSGTNEKLFF.

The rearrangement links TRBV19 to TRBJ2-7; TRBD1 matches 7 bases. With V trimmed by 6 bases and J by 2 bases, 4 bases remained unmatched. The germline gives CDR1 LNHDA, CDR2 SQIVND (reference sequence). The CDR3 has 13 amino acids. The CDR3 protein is CASSGTVTYEQYF. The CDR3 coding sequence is TGTGCCAGTAGCGGGACAGTTACCTACGAGCAGTACTTC. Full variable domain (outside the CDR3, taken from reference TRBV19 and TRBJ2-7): DGGITQSPKYLFRKEGQNVTLSCEQNLNHDAMYWYRQDPGQGLRLIYYSQIVNDFQKGDIAEGYSVSREKKESFPLTVTSAQKNPTAFYLCASSGTVTYEQYFGPGTRLTVT.

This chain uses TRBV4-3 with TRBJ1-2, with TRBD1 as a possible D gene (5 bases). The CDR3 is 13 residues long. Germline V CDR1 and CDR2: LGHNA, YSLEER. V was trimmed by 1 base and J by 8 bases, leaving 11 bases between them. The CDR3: CASSQVGASGYTF. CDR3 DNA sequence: TGCGCCAGCAGCCAAGTAGGGGCAAGCGGCTACACCTTC.

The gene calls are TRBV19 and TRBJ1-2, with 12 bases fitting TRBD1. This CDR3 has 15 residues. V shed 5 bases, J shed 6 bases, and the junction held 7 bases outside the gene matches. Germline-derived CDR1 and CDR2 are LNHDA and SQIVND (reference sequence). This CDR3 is CASSLPGTGGNGYTF. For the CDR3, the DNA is TGTGCCAGTAGTCTCCCTGGGACAGGGGGCAATGGCTACACCTTC.

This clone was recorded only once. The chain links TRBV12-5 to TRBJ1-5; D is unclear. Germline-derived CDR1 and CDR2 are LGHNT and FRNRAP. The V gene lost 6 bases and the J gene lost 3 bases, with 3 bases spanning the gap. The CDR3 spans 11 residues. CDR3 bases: TGTGCTAGTGGCTACAATCAGCCCCAGCATTTT. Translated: CASGYNQPQHF.

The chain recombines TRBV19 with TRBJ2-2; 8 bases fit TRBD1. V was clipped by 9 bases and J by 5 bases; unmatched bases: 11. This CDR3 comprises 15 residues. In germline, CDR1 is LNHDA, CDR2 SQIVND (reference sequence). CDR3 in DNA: TGTGCCAGCGAGGTAGGACAGGGCATAACCGGGGAGCTGTTTTTT. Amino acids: CASEVGQGITGELFF.

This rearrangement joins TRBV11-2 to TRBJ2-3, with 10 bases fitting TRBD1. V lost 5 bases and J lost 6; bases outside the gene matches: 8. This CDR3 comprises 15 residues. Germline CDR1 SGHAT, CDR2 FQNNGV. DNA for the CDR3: TGTGCCAGCAGCACCTGGGACAGGGGAACCGATACGCAGTATTTT. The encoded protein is CASSTWDRGTDTQYF.

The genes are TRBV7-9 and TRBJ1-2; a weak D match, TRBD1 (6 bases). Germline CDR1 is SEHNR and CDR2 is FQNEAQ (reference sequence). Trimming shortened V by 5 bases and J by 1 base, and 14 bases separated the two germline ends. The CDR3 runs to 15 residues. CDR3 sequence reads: CASSPRTAINYGYTF. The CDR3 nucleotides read TGTGCCAGCAGCCCGCGGACAGCCATTAACTATGGCTACACCTTC.

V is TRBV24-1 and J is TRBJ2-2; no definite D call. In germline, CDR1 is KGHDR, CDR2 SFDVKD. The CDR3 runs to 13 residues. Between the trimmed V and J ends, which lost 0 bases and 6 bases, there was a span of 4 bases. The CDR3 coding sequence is TGTGCCACCAGTGATTTGCCTGCCGGGGAGCTGTTTTTT. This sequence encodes CATSDLPAGELFF.

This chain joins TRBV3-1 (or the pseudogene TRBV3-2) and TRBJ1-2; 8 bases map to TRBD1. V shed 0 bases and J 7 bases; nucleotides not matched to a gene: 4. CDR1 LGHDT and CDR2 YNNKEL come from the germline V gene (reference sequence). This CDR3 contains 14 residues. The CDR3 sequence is CASSQESDRGGYTF. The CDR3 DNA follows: TGTGCCAGCAGCCAAGAGAGTGACAGGGGTGGCTACACCTTC.

Here the CDR3 reads CSVGDNNEQYF. CDR3 nucleotide sequence: TGCAGCGTTGGGGACAACAACGAGCAGTACTTC. This chain uses TRBV29-1 with TRBJ2-7; possible D gene TRBD1, 6 bases. The CDR3 loop spans 11 amino acids. Trimming removed 4 bases at V and 5 bases at J, with 9 bases between. Germline V gene sequence: CDR1 SQVTM, CDR2 ANQGSEA.